This T cell receptor (beta chain) was sequenced for a study of T cells after yellow fever vaccination. The CDR3 is 15 residues long. Germline V lookup: CDR1 SGHTA, CDR2 FQGTGA. The ends were cut back, 5 bases at V and 5 bases at J, with 18 bases in the middle. This clonotype has at least ten counts. TCRdb recomputed calls from the 5' RACE reads with MiXCR, one row per CDR3 protein. The sample consists of approximately 120,000 distinct CDR3 sequences, about 8.2% of them appearing once. The receptor was derived from a man aged 18 to 30 who received the YFV17D yellow fever vaccine. The chain links TRBV7-3 to TRBJ2-5; D might be TRBD2 (6 bases). This specimen consisted of CD8+ T cells sorted from PBMCs, obtained on the day of the yellow fever booster vaccination. CDR3 amino acids: CASSPAGGAWETQYF. The CDR3 bases are TGTGCCAGCAGCCCCGCTGGAGGGGCATGGGAGACCCAGTACTTC. Supplemented by reference TRBV7-3 and TRBJ2-5, the full variable domain reads GAGVSQTPSNKVTEKGKYVELRCDPISGHTALYWYRQSLGQGPEFLIYFQGTGAADDSGLPNDRFFAVRPEGSVSTLKIQRTERGDSAVYLCASSPAGGAWETQYFGPGTRLLVL.